A single sample gave rise to the 18 T cell receptor beta chains below, sequenced in a study of monozygotic twins with inflammatory bowel disease (dated by TCRdb to between 2018 and 2021). Receptor libraries were prepared by 5' RACE. The sequencer listed for this sample is Illumina HiSeq 2500. TCRdb reprocessed the reads; each CDR3 protein sequence makes one entry, and DNA is unavailable. The table for this sample records about 300,000 distinct CDR3 sequences. The top ten clonotypes cover approximately 5.4% of the sample. Input material: blood. These TCRs come from a human donor with ulcerative colitis or Crohn's disease, or a healthy co-twin of an affected twin (not recorded which).

This sequence joins TRBV5-6 and TRBJ2-5. The CDR3 has 13 residues. The germline CDR1 and CDR2 sequences are SGHDT and YYEEEE. CDR3: CASSLAWTETQYF.

The chain has TRBV20-1 and TRBJ2-5; the TRBD2 assignment by TCRdb is unverifiable without DNA. The CDR3 covers 15 residues. In germline, CDR1 is DFQATT, CDR2 SNEGSKA (reference sequence). The CDR3 protein is CSATRRESPRETQYF.

The chain links TRBV5-1 to TRBJ2-7; TCRdb's D gene call, TRBD2, goes unchecked for lack of DNA. The CDR3 spans 13 residues. Looked up from germline, CDR1 is SGHRS and CDR2 is YFSETQ. The CDR3 protein is CASMAGNSYEQYF.

The J gene is TRBJ2-1, the V gene TRBV6-2 or TRBV6-3; TCRdb calls TRBD1, which cannot be checked without DNA. The CDR3 has 12 amino acids. The germline gives CDR1 MNHEY, CDR2 SVGEGT. This chain's CDR3 is CASGQGYNEQFF.

This chain connects TRBV7-9 to TRBJ2-7; TCRdb outputs TRBD1, but without DNA this stays unchecked. The CDR3 length is 15 residues. Germline loops: CDR1 SEHNR, CDR2 FQNEAQ (reference sequence). The CDR3 sequence is CASSRGGASAYEQYF.

The rearrangement uses TRBV6-2 or TRBV6-3 and TRBJ2-5; TCRdb calls TRBD2, which cannot be checked without DNA. The CDR3 totals 14 residues. Per the germline V gene, CDR1 is MNHEY and CDR2 is SVGEGT. CDR3 region: CASVTSGRSETQYF.

The CDR3 protein is CASSVRGPGADTQYF. The chain uses TRBV7-2 and TRBJ2-3; lacking DNA, the TRBD1 call made by TCRdb goes unchecked. CDR1 and CDR2 (germline): SGHTA, FQGNSA. The CDR3 extends over 15 amino acids.

This chain joins TRBV5-1 and TRBJ2-2; TCRdb's D gene call, TRBD1, goes unchecked for lack of DNA. Germline V gene data show CDR1 as SGHRS and CDR2 as YFSETQ. The CDR3 totals 14 residues. The CDR3: CASSSGQNTGELFF.

The rearrangement uses TRBV5-1 and TRBJ2-7; as DNA is missing, the TRBD2 call by TCRdb cannot be tested. The CDR3 has 14 residues. Germline assignment: CDR1 SGHRS and CDR2 YFSETQ. The CDR3 sequence: CASRVPSGTNEQYF.

The chain couples TRBV7-2 to TRBJ1-2. The CDR3 totals 16 residues. Looked up from germline, CDR1 is SGHTA and CDR2 is FQGNSA. This chain's CDR3 is CASSLAQNIANYGYTF.

This chain links TRBV7-8 with TRBJ1-1; TCRdb gives TRBD1 as the D gene, but with no DNA this cannot be confirmed. The CDR3 spans 15 residues. Germline values: CDR1 SGHVS, CDR2 FQNEAQ. The CDR3 protein is CASSPGDRMNTEAFF.

The chain links TRBV28 to TRBJ2-1. From germline, CDR1 is MDHEN and CDR2 SYDVKM. The CDR3 consists of 12 residues. CDR3 protein: CASSLWVDEQFF.

The rearrangement links TRBV6-2 or TRBV6-3 to TRBJ2-1. The CDR3 contains 16 residues. CDR1 and CDR2 from the germline V gene are MNHEY and SVGEGT. CDR3 protein: CASSYVIGESYNEQFF.

J is TRBJ2-7 and V is TRBV12-3 or TRBV12-4. The CDR3 length is 13 residues. The CDR3 sequence: CASSLSASYEQYF.

V gene TRBV18 combines with J gene TRBJ1-1. Looked up from germline, CDR1 is KGHSH and CDR2 is LQKENI. The CDR3 is made up of 15 amino acids. This CDR3 reads CASSPEGTANTEAFF.

The V call is TRBV12-3 or TRBV12-4, the J call TRBJ2-7; without DNA, the TCRdb call of TRBD2 cannot be checked. CDR3 length: 15 residues. Here the CDR3 reads CASSPGPSGSYEQYF.

This chain connects TRBV14 to TRBJ2-7; TCRdb's assignment of TRBD2 cannot be checked, as there is no DNA. Per germline, CDR1 SGHDN and CDR2 FVKESK. CDR3 length: 12 amino acids. CDR3 amino acids: CASSLGTSGGYF. The full variable domain, with the rest looked up from reference TRBV14 and TRBJ2-7, is EAGVTQFPSHSVIEKGQTVTLRCDPISGHDNLYWYRRVMGKEIKFLLHFVKESKQDESGMPNNRFLAERTGGTYSTLKVQPAELEDSGVYFCASSLGTSGGYFGPGTRLTVT.

The chain carries TRBV7-8 and TRBJ2-1; absent DNA, TCRdb's TRBD2 call cannot be checked. Germline loops: CDR1 SGHVS, CDR2 FQNEAQ. CDR3 length: 19 residues. This CDR3 is CASSPRTSGGKSSYNEQFF.